One sample yielded the 11 T cell receptor beta chains listed below, sequenced in a study of cytomegalovirus exposure and HLA in healthy donors (dated by TCRdb to the late 2010s). The protocol used for the library was the immunoSEQ multiplex PCR assay. The immuneACCESS repertoire file appears here via TCRdb, limited to in-frame rearrangements. These files lack a portion of the clones; in checked studies, under half of the deficit traces to unresolved V genes, and the cause of the others is not known. Present in this sample are 150,000 to 200,000 clones, 86% of which were seen just once. The ten largest account for 2% to 2.5% of the sample. Sequencing was performed on PBMCs. These receptors were obtained from a woman in her late teens or twenties in good health and CMV-seronegative.

CDR3 in DNA: TGCGCCAGCAGCTTGGGGACAGGGGGAGGCAACGAGCAGTACTTC. The encoded protein is CASSLGTGGGNEQYF. The chain carries TRBV5-1 and TRBJ2-7, with 10 bases matching TRBD1. The CDR3 spans 15 residues. Germline-derived CDR1 and CDR2 are SGHRS and YFSETQ. After removal of 0 bases from V and 5 bases from J, the junction contained 5 bases not matched to a gene. Full variable domain (rest looked up from reference TRBV5-1 and TRBJ2-7): KAGVTQTPRYLIKTRGQQVTLSCSPISGHRSVSWYQQTPGQGLQFLFEYFSETQRNKGNFPGRFSGRQFSNSRSEMNVSTLELGDSALYLCASSLGTGGGNEQYFGPGTRLTVT.

This clone has just one count. The genes are TRBV12-5 and TRBJ1-2; D might be TRBD1 (6 bases). Germline CDR1 reads LGHNT; CDR2 reads FRNRAP. Trimming removed 7 bases at V and 0 bases at J, with 12 bases between. The CDR3 has 14 residues. The CDR3, as DNA: TGTGCTAGTGCTACGACAGGCTCTAACTATGGCTACACCTTC. This translates into CASATTGSNYGYTF.

The rearrangement uses TRBV2 and TRBJ2-7; TRBD2 is a possible D gene (5 bases). The germline V gene has CDR1 SNHLY and CDR2 FYNNEI. Trimming removed 1 base from V and 3 bases from J, with 13 bases in between. There are 15 residues in the CDR3. CDR3 loop: CASSEVFGELYEQYF. DNA of the CDR3: TGTGCCAGCAGTGAAGTATTTGGGGAGCTCTACGAGCAGTACTTC.

The rearrangement links TRBV28 to TRBJ2-3; D perhaps matches TRBD2 (6 bases). Looked up from germline, CDR1 is MDHEN and CDR2 is SYDVKM. Deletions cut 10 bases from V and 6 bases from J, with 20 bases between. CDR3 length: 14 residues. This CDR3 is CATAMVGGHDTQYF. As DNA, the CDR3 is TGTGCCACCGCGATGGTGGGAGGACACGATACGCAGTATTTT.

Note on this clone: This CDR3 is also generated by other DNA sequences in the sample. The chain uses TRBV7-9 and TRBJ1-4; the D is unclear. V lost 1 base to trimming and J lost 0 bases, with 6 bases between them. Germline V lookup: CDR1 SEHNR, CDR2 FQNEAQ (reference sequence). This CDR3 spans 15 amino acids. The CDR3 DNA follows: TGTGCCAGCAGCTTAGACAGAGCAACTAATGAAAAACTGTTTTTT. It is translated as CASSLDRATNEKLFF.

This rearrangement joins TRBV19 to TRBJ1-1; D unresolved. V lost 6 bases, J lost 0 bases, and 11 bases lay in between. In germline, CDR1 is LNHDA, CDR2 SQIVND (reference sequence). The CDR3 is 14 residues long. CDR3 amino acids: CASRVPGMNTEAFF. The CDR3 nucleotides read TGTGCCAGTAGAGTTCCGGGGATGAACACTGAAGCTTTCTTT.

The chain recombines TRBV5-6 with TRBJ2-7; D perhaps matches TRBD1 (6 bases). The CDR3 has 14 amino acids. With 0 bases removed from V and 6 bases from J, the gap between germline ends came to 13 bases. Looked up from germline, CDR1 is SGHDT and CDR2 is YYEEEE. The CDR3 sequence: CASSLVGGKAEQYF. CDR3 nucleotides: TGTGCCAGCAGCTTGGTAGGGGGAAAAGCCGAGCAGTACTTC.

The chain couples TRBV7-6 to TRBJ1-1, with a possible D match to TRBD1 (6 bases). V was clipped by 5 bases and J by 1 base, with 14 bases between them. Germline lookup yields CDR1 SGHVS and CDR2 FNYEAQ. The CDR3 covers 15 residues. CDR3 protein: CASSPEGGWNTEAFF. The CDR3, as DNA: TGTGCCAGCAGCCCAGAGGGGGGGTGGAACACTGAAGCTTTCTTT.

The J gene is TRBJ1-2, the V gene TRBV29-1; 10 bases agree with TRBD1. J gave up 4 bases and V 3 bases, and 11 bases lay outside the gene matches. The length of the CDR3 is 16 residues. Germline CDR1 is SQVTM and CDR2 is ANQGSEA. This CDR3 reads CSVEGQGIPAAYGYTF. DNA for the CDR3: TGCAGCGTTGAGGGACAGGGGATCCCCGCCGCCTATGGCTACACCTTC.

The chain couples TRBV6-5 to TRBJ2-3; no clear D gene. This CDR3 comprises 15 residues. Per germline, CDR1 MNHEY and CDR2 SVGAGI. V gave up 0 bases and J gave up 9 bases, with 16 bases separating them. The DNA for the CDR3 is TGTGCCAGCAGTTACTCTCGATTGCGTAGTAACACGCAGTATTTT. Its translation is CASSYSRLRSNTQYF.

This chain links TRBV4-1 with TRBJ2-1; tentative D call: TRBD1 (6 bases). Germline V gene sequence: CDR1 MGHRA, CDR2 YSYEKL. Trimming stripped 2 bases from V and 2 bases from J, with 25 bases between. The CDR3 has 20 residues. The CDR3 nucleotides read TGCGCCAGCAGCCAAATCCGACAGGTCTCAACCCGAAAGACCTACAATGAGCAGTTCTTC. Amino acid sequence: CASSQIRQVSTRKTYNEQFF.